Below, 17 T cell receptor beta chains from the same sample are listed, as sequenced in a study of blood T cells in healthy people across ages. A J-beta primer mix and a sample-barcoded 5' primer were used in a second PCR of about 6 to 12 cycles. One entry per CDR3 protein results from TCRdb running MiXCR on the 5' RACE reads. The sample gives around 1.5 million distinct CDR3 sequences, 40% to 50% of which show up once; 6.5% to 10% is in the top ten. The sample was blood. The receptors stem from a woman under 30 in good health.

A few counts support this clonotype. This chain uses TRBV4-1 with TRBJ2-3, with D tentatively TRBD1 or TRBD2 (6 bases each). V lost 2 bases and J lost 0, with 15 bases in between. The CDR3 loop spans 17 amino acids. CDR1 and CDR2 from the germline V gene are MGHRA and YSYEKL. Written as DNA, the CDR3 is TGCGCCAGCAGCCAAAGGGCCGGGGGACACAGCACAGATACGCAGTATTTT. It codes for CASSQRAGGHSTDTQYF.

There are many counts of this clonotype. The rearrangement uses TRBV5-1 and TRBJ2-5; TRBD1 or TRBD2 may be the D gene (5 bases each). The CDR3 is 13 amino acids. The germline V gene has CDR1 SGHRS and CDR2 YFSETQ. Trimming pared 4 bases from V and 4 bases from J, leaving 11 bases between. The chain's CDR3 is CASSLPGPETQYF. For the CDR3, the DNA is TGCGCCAGCAGCCTTCCGGGACCAGAGACCCAGTACTTC.

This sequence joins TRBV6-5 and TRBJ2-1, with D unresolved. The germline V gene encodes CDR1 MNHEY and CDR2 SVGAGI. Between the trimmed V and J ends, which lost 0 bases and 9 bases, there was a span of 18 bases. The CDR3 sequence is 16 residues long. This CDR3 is CASSYSMAPRVSEQFF. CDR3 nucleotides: TGTGCCAGCAGTTACTCGATGGCCCCCCGAGTCAGTGAGCAGTTCTTC.

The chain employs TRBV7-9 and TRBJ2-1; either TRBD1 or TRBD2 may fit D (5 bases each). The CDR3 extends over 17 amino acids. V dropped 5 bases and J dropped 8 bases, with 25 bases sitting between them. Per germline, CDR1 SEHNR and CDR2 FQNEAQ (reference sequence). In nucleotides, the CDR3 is TGTGCCAGCAGCCTAAAAGCCGGGACGCCTATAATGGATGAGCAGTTCTTC. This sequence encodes CASSLKAGTPIMDEQFF.

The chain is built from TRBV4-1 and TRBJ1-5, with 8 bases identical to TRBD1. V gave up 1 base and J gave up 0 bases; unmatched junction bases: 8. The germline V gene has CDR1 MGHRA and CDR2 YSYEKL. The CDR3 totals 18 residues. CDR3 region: CASSQGTGGLYSNQPQHF. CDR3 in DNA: TGCGCCAGCAGCCAAGGTACAGGGGGGCTCTATAGCAATCAGCCCCAGCATTTT.

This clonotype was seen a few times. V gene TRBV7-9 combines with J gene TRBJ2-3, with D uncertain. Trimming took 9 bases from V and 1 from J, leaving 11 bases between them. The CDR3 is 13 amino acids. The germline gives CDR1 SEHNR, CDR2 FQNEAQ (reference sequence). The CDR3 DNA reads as TGTGCCAGGACGGACGACCGCACAGATACGCAGTATTTT. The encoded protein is CARTDDRTDTQYF.

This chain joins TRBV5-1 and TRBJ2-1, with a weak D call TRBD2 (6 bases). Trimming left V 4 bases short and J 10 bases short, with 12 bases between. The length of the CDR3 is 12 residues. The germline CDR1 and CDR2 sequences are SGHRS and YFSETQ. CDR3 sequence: CASSQTSAEQFF. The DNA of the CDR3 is TGCGCCAGCAGCCAGACTAGTGCAGAGCAGTTCTTC.

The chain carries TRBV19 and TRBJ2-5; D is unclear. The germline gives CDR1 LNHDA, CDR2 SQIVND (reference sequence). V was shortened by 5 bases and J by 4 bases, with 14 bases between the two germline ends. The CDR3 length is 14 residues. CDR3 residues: CASSALGLGETQYF. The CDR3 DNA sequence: TGTGCCAGTAGTGCCCTAGGCTTGGGAGAGACCCAGTACTTC. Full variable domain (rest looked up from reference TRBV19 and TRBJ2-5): DGGITQSPKYLFRKEGQNVTLSCEQNLNHDAMYWYRQDPGQGLRLIYYSQIVNDFQKGDIAEGYSVSREKKESFPLTVTSAQKNPTAFYLCASSALGLGETQYFGPGTRLLVL.

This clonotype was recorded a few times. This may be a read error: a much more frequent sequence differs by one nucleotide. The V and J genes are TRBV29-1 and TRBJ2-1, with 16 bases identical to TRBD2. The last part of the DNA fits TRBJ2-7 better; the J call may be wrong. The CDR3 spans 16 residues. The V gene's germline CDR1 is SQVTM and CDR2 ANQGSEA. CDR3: CSVAGTSGGADNEQYF. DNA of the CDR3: TGCAGCGTTGCTGGGACTAGCGGGGGGGCCGACAATGAGCAGTACTTC.

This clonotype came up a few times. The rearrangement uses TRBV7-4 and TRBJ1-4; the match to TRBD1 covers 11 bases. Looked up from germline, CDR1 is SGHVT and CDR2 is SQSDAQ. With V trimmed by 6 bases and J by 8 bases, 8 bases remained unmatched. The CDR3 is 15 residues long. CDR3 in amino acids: CASRWDRGFEEKLFF. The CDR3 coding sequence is TGTGCCAGCAGGTGGGACAGGGGGTTCGAGGAAAAACTGTTTTTT.

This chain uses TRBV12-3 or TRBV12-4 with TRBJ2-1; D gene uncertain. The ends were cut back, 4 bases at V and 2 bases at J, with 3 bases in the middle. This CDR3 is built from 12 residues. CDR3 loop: CASSYTYNEQFF. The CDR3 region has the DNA TGTGCCAGCAGTTACACCTACAATGAGCAGTTCTTC.

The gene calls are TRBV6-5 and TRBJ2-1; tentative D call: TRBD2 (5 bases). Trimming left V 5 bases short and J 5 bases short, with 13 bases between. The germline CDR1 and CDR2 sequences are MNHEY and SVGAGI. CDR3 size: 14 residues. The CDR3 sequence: CASSAGLGDNEQFF. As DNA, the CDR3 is TGTGCCAGCAGTGCGGGCCTTGGGGACAATGAGCAGTTCTTC.

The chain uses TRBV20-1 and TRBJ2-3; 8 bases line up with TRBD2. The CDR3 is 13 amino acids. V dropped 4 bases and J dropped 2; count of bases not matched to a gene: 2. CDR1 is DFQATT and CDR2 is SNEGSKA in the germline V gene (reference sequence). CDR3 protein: CSAKAGATDTQYF. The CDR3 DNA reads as TGCAGTGCTAAAGCGGGGGCCACAGATACGCAGTATTTT.

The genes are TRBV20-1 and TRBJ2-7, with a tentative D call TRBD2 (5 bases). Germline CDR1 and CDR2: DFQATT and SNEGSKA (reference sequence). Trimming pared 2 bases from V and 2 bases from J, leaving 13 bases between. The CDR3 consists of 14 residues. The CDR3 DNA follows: TGCAGTGCTAGAAGGACTTTCGAACCCTACGAGCAGTACTTC. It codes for CSARRTFEPYEQYF.

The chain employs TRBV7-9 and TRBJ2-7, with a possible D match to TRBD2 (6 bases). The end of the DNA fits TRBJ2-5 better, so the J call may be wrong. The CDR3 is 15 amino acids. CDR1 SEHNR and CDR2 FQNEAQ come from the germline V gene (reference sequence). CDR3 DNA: TGTGCCAGCAGCCCCCCGATAGCGGCCAAAGAGACCCAGTACTTC. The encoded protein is CASSPPIAAKETQYF.

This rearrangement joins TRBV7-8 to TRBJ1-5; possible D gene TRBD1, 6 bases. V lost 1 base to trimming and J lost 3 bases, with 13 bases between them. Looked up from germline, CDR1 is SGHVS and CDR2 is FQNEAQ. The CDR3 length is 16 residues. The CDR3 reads CASSLGGPFDNQPQHF. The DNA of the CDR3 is TGTGCCAGCAGCTTAGGGGGGCCCTTTGACAATCAGCCCCAGCATTTT.

CDR3 protein: CASILLSGAGYNSPLHF. The CDR3 DNA reads TGTGCCAGCATTCTCCTTTCGGGGGCTGGATATAATTCACCCCTCCACTTT. The chain carries TRBV6-5 and TRBJ1-6, with D perhaps matching TRBD1 (6 bases). V was shortened by 7 bases and J by 4 bases, with 20 bases between the two germline ends. This CDR3 contains 17 residues. The germline gives CDR1 MNHEY, CDR2 SVGAGI.